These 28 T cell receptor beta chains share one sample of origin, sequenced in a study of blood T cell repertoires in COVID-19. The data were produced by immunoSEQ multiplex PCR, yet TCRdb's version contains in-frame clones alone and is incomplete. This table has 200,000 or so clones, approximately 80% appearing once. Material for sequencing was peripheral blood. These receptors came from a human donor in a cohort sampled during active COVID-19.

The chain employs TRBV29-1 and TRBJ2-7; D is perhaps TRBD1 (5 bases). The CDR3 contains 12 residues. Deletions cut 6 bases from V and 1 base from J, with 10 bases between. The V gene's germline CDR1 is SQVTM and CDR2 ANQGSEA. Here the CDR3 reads CSVTGVSYEQYF. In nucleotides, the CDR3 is TGCAGCGTCACAGGAGTTTCCTACGAGCAGTACTTC.

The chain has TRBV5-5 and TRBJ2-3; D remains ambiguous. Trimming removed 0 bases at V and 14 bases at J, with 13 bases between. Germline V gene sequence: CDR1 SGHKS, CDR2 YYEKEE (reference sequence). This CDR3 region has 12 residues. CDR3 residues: CASSLGLVLWYF. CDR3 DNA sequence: TGTGCCAGCAGCTTGGGGCTTGTTCTTTGGTATTTT.

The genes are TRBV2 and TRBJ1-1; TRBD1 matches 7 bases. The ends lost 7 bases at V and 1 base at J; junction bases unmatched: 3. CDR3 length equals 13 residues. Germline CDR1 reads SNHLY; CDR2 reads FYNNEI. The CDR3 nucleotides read TGTGCCAGCAATGAGGGGGCGAACACTGAAGCTTTCTTT. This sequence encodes CASNEGANTEAFF.

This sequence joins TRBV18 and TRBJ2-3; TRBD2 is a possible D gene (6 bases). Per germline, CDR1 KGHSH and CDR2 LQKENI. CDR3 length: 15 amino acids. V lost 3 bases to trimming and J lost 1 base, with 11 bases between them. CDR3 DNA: TGTGCCAGCTCACCGGTCGCTAGCGGCACAGATACGCAGTATTTT. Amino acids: CASSPVASGTDTQYF. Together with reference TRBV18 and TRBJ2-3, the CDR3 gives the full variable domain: NAGVMQNPRHLVRRRGQEARLRCSPMKGHSHVYWYRQLPEEGLKFMVYLQKENIIDESGMPKERFSAEFPKEGPSILRIQQVVRGDSAAYFCASSPVASGTDTQYFGPGTRLTVL.

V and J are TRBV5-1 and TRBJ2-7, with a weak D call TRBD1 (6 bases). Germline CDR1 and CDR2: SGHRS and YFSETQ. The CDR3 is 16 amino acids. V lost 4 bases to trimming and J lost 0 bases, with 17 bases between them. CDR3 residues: CASSLHGLDSSYEQYF. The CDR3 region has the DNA TGCGCCAGCAGCCTCCATGGGTTGGACAGCTCCTACGAGCAGTACTTC.

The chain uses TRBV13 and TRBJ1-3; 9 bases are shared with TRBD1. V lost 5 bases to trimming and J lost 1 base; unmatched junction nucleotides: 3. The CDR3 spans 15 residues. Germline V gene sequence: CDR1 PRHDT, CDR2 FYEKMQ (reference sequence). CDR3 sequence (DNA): TGTGCCAGCAGCCTAGACAGGGGGTCTGGAAACACCATATATTTT. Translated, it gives CASSLDRGSGNTIYF.

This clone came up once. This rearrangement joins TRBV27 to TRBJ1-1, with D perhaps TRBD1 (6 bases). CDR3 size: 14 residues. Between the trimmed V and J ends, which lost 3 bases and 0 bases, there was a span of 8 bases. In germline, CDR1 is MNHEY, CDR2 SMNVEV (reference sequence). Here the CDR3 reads CASSFRDMNTEAFF. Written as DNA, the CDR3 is TGTGCCAGCAGTTTCAGGGACATGAACACTGAAGCTTTCTTT.

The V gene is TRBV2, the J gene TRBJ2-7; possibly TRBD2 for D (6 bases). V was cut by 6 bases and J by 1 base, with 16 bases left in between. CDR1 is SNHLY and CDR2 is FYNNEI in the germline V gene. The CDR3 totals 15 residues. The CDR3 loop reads CASRQSGLDSYEQYF. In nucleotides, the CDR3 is TGTGCCAGCAGACAAAGCGGGCTGGATTCCTACGAGCAGTACTTC.

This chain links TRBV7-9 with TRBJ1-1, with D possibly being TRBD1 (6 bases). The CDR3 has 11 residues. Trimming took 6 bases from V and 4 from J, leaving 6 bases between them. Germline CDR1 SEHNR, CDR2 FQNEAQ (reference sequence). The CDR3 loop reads CASRQGTEAFF. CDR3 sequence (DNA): TGTGCCAGCAGACAGGGCACTGAAGCTTTCTTT.

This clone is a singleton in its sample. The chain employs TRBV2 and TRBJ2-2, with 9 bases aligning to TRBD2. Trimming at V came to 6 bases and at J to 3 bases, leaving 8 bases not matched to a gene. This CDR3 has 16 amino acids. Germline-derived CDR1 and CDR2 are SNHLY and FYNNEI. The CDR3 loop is CASRAPAGGDTGELFF. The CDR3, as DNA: TGTGCCAGCAGAGCACCGGCGGGGGGGGACACCGGGGAGCTGTTTTTT.

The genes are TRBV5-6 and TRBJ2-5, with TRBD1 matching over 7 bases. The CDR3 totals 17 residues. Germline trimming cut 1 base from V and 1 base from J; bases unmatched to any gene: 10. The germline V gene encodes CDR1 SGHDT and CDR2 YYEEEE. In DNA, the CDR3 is TGTGCCAGCAGCTTGATATGGGACAGCGAACTCCAAGAGACCCAGTACTTC. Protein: CASSLIWDSELQETQYF.

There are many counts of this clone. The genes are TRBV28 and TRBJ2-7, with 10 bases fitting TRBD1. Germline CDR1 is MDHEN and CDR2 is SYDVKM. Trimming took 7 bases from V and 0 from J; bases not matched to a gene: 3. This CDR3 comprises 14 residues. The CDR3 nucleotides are TGTGCCAGCACAGGGACAGGGGACTCCTACGAGCAGTACTTC. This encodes CASTGTGDSYEQYF.

The DNA of the CDR3 is TGTGCCAGCAGTTTAGCGGGGGGTAATGAGCAGTTCTTC. Translating it yields CASSLAGGNEQFF. The chain is built from TRBV12-3 or TRBV12-4 and TRBJ2-1, with a possible D match to TRBD2 (6 bases). The CDR3 has 13 amino acids. Trimming took off 0 bases at V and 7 bases at J, with 7 bases between the two ends.

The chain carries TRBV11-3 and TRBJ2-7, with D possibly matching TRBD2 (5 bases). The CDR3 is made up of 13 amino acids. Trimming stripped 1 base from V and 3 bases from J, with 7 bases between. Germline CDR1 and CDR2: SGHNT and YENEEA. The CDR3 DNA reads TGTGCCAGCAGCTTAGCTGCGGGCTACGAGCAGTACTTC. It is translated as CASSLAAGYEQYF.

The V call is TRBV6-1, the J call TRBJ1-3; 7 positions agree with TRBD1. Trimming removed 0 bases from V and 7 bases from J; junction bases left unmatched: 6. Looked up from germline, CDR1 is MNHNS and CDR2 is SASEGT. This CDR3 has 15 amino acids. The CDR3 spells CASSEAAAGGNTIYF. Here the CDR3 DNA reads TGTGCCAGCAGTGAAGCTGCGGCAGGGGGGAACACCATATATTTT.

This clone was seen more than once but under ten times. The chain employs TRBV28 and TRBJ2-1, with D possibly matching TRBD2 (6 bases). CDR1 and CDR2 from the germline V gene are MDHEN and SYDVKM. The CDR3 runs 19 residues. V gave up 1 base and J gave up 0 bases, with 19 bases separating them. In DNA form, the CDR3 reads TGTGCCAGCAGTTTATCCAGACTAGTTCGGAAGAGCTCCTACAATGAGCAGTTCTTC. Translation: CASSLSRLVRKSSYNEQFF.

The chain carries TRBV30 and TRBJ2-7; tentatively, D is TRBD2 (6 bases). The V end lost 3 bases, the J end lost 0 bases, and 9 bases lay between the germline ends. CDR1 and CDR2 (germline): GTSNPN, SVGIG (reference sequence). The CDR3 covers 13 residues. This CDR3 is CAWRLAASYEQYF. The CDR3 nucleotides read TGTGCCTGGAGGTTAGCGGCCTCCTACGAGCAGTACTTC.

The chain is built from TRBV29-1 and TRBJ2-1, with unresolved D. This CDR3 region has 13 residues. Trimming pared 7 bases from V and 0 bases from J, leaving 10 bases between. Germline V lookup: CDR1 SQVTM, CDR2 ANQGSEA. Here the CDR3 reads CSALRGSYNEQFF. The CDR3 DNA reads TGCAGCGCCCTGCGAGGCTCCTACAATGAGCAGTTCTTC.

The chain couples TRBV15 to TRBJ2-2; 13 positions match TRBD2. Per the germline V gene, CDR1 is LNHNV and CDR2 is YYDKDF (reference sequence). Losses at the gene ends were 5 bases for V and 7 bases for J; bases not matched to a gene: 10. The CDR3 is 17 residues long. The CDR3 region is CATSGGLAGDWGGELFF. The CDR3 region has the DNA TGTGCCACCAGCGGAGGACTAGCGGGAGACTGGGGCGGGGAGCTGTTTTTT.

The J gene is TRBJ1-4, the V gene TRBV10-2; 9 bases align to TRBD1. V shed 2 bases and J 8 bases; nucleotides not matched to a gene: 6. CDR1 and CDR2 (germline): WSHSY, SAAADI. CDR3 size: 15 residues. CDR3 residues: CASSEAQGAGEKLFF. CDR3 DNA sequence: TGCGCCAGCAGTGAGGCACAGGGGGCGGGGGAAAAACTGTTTTTT.

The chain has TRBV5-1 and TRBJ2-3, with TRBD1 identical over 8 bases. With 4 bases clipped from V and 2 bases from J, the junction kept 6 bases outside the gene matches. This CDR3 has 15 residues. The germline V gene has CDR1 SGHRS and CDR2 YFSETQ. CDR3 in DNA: TGCGCCAGCAGCCCAGGGACAGGCCTCACAGATACGCAGTATTTT. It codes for CASSPGTGLTDTQYF.

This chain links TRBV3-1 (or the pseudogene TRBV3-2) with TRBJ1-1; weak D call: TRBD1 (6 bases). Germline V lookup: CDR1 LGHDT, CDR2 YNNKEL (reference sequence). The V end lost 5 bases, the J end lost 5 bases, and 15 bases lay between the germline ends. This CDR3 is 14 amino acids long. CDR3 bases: TGTGCCAGCAGCTATCGGGGGGCGCGTACTGAAGCTTTCTTT. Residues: CASSYRGARTEAFF.

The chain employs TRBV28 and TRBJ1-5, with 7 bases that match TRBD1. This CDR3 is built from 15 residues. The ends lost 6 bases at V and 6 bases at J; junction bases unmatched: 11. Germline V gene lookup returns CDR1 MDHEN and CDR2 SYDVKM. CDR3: CASSLGRGRIQPQHF. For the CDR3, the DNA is TGTGCCAGCAGCTTAGGCAGGGGGAGGATTCAGCCCCAGCATTTT.

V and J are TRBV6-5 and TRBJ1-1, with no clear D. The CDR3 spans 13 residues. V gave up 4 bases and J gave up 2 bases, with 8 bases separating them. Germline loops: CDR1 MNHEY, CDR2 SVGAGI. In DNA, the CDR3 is TGTGCCAGCAGTTTTCTAAGCAACACTGAAGCTTTCTTT. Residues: CASSFLSNTEAFF.

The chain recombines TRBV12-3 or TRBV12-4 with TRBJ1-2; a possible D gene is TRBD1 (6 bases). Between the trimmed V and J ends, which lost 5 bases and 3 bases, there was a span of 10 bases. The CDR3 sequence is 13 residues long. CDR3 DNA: TGTGCCAGCAGTAGACAGGAGTACTATGGCTACACCTTC. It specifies CASSRQEYYGYTF.

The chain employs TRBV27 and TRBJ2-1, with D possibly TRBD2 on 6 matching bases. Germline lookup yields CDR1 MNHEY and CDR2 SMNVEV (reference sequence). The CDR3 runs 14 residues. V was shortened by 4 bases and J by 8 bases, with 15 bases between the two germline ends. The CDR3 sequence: CASSYREKVDEQFF. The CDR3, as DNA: TGTGCCAGCAGTTACCGGGAGAAAGTCGATGAGCAGTTCTTC.

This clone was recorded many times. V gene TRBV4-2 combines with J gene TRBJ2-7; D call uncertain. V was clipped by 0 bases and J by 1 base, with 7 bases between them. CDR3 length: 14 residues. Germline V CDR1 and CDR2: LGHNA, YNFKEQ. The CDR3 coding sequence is TGTGCCAGCAGCCAAGACGAACTATCCTACGAGCAGTACTTC. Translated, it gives CASSQDELSYEQYF.

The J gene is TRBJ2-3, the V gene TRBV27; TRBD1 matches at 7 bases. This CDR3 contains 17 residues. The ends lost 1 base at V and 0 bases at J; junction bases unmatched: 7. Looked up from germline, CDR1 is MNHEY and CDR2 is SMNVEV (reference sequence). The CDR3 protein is CASSLYTGVPSTDTQYF. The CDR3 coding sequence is TGTGCCAGCAGTTTATATACAGGGGTCCCGAGCACAGATACGCAGTATTTT.